This record looks at one TCR beta chain sequence and its context. Its antigen is not identified. Trimming removed 5 bases from V and 4 bases from J, with 5 bases in between. Germline V gene data show CDR1 as LNHDA and CDR2 as SQIVND (reference sequence). This CDR3 is built from 11 residues. The source of the sample is a study of T cell responses to AZD1222 COVID-19 vaccine. Only in-frame clones appear in the TCRdb table, and some are missing; sequencing was by immunoSEQ multiplex PCR. This sample has about 130,000 clones, with 80% to 90% found just once. General study findings and limits: The study found Spike-specific TCR breadth and depth rose after two AZD1222 doses. The peak T cell response came first, and repertoires were sampled only after it. Dominant CD4 TCR responses targeted spike regions 160-218 and 743-854.

This receptor was obtained from an adult in good health. This chain links TRBV19 with TRBJ1-1; D not certain. This specimen consisted of peripheral blood, obtained on day 0 of AZD1222 vaccination. CDR3 DNA: TGTGCCAGTAGTCCATCCACTGAAGCTTTCTTT. Translated: CASSPSTEAFF. The whole variable domain, remainder taken from reference TRBV19 and TRBJ1-1, is DGGITQSPKYLFRKEGQNVTLSCEQNLNHDAMYWYRQDPGQGLRLIYYSQIVNDFQKGDIAEGYSVSREKKESFPLTVTSAQKNPTAFYLCASSPSTEAFFGQGTRLTVV.